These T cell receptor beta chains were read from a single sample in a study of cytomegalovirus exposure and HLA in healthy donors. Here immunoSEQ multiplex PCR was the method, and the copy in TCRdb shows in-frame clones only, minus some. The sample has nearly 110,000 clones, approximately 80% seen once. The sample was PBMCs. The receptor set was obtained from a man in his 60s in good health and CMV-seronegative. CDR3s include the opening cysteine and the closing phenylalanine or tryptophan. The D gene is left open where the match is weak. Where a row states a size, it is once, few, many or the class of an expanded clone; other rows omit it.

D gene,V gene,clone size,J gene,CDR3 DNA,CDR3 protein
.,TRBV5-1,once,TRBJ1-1,TGCGCCAGCAGCTTGCGGGGGAACACTGAAGCTTTCTTT,CASSLRGNTEAFF
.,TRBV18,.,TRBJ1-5,TGTGCCAGCTCACCTGGGGGGATTGGGAATCAGCCCCAGCATTTT,CASSPGGIGNQPQHF
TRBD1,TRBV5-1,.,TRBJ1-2,TGCGCCAGCAGCTCGTTACAGGGGAGCATTAATACAGGATACGGCTACACCTTC,CASSSLQGSINTGYGYTF
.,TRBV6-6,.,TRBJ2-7,TGTGCCAGCAGTAGGGACAAACAGTACGAGCAGTACTTC,CASSRDKQYEQYF
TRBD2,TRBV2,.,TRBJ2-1,TGTGCCAGCATTGGGGGTCGGGAGGGCCGAGAAGAGCAGTTCTTC,CASIGGREGREEQFF
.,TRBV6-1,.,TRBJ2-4,TGTGCCAGCACGTTCGGAGCGGCCAAAAACATTCAGTACTTC,CASTFGAAKNIQYF
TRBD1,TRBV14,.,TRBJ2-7,TGTGCCAGCAGCCAATACGGACAGGGCTACGAGCAGTACTTC,CASSQYGQGYEQYF
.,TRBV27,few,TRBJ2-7,TGTGCCAGCGGCTCAGTGGGCCCTTACGACGAGCAGTACTTC,CASGSVGPYDEQYF
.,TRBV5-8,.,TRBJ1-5,TGTGCCAGCAGCTTGGGCGCGTGGGAGGGTAGCAATCAGCCCCAGCATTTT,CASSLGAWEGSNQPQHF
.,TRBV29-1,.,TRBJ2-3,TGCAGCGTTGTGCGGGGCGCAGATACGCAGTATTTT,CSVVRGADTQYF
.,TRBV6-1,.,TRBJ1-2,TGTGCCAGCAGTGAACCCGGTACAGGGCGCGGATATGGCTACACCTTC,CASSEPGTGRGYGYTF
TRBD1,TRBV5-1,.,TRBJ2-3,TGCGCCAGCAGCTTGGCCTCACGGACAGGGGGTCCAGATACGCAGTATTTT,CASSLASRTGGPDTQYF
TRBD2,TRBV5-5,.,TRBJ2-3,TGTGCCAGCAGCTTGGTGGGACTAGCGGGATCCGGGGCAGATACGCAGTATTTT,CASSLVGLAGSGADTQYF
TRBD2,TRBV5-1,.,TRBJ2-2,TGCGCCAGCAATCAACTAGCGGGGTATACCGGGGAGCTGTTTTTT,CASNQLAGYTGELFF
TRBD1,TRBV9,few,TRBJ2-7,TGTGCCAGCAGCGTAGGACAGGGTCCTTACTACGAGCAGTACTTC,CASSVGQGPYYEQYF
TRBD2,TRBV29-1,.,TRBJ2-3,TGCAGCGTTTTATCACTAGCGGTCACAGATACGCAGTATTTT,CSVLSLAVTDTQYF
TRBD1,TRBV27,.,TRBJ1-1,TGTGCCAGCAGTCTAGACGTGACAGGGGGTACTGAAGCTTTCTTT,CASSLDVTGGTEAFF
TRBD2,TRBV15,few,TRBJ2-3,TGTGCCACCAGGACTAGCCCTTTCAGCACAGATACGCAGTATTTT,CATRTSPFSTDTQYF